These T cell receptor beta chains were read from a single sample in a study of blood T cell repertoires in COVID-19. The table came from immunoSEQ multiplex PCR; TCRdb's copy has only in-frame clones and leaves some out. The repertoire consists of roughly 200,000 clones, with around 86% occurring once and the leading ten covering 8.2%. Input material: peripheral blood. These receptors came from a woman of 80 years or more with COVID-19, enrolled during active disease. Both conserved end residues are part of each CDR3. Fields, in order: D gene, V gene, J gene, clone size, CDR3 protein, CDR3 DNA. The D gene is left open where the match is weak. Not all rows give a size; the values are once, few, many and, for expanded clones, a class.

TRBD1,TRBV19,TRBJ1-1,-,CASDRGAANTEAFF,TGTGCCAGCGACAGGGGGGCGGCGAACACTGAAGCTTTCTTT
-,TRBV2,TRBJ1-1,-,CASILGGALNTEAFF,TGTGCCAGCATCCTCGGGGGGGCCTTGAACACTGAAGCTTTCTTT
TRBD2,TRBV4-2,TRBJ2-1,-,CASSPLAGGLNEQFF,TGTGCCAGCAGCCCCCTAGCGGGAGGTCTAAATGAGCAGTTCTTC
-,TRBV3-1/TRBV3-2,TRBJ1-1,-,CASSQNAGRQNTEAFF,TGTGCCAGCAGCCAAAACGCGGGACGGCAGAACACTGAAGCTTTCTTT
-,TRBV9,TRBJ1-6,few,CASSSRGGRGSSYNSPLHF,TGTGCCAGCAGCTCCCGGGGTGGTCGGGGAAGCTCCTATAATTCACCCCTCCACTTT
-,TRBV7-3,TRBJ2-3,-,CASSSTIADTQYF,TGTGCCAGCAGCTCTACTATAGCGGATACGCAGTATTTT
TRBD1,TRBV30,TRBJ1-6,-,CAWSRGQASSPLHF,TGTGCCTGGAGCCGAGGACAGGCGAGTTCACCCCTCCACTTT
TRBD1,TRBV2,TRBJ1-6,once,CAILRDRVNSPLHF,TGTGCCATTTTGCGGGACAGGGTAAATTCACCCCTCCACTTT
-,TRBV7-3,TRBJ2-6,-,CASSPTTVRGANVLTF,TGTGCCAGCAGCCCGACTACAGTGAGGGGGGCCAACGTCCTGACTTTC
-,TRBV7-2,TRBJ1-2,once,CASSRGGGYGYTF,TGTGCCAGCAGCCGGGGAGGTGGCTATGGCTACACCTTC
-,TRBV6-1,TRBJ1-1,-,CASSDPQRIGNTEAFF,TGTGCCAGCAGTGACCCCCAGAGGATAGGGAACACTGAAGCTTTCTTT
TRBD1,TRBV2,TRBJ1-1,-,CASRLQGLITEAFF,TGTGCCAGCAGGCTACAGGGGCTGATTACTGAAGCTTTCTTT
TRBD1,TRBV18,TRBJ1-5,-,CASSPGGQGGQPQHF,TGTGCCAGCTCACCAGGGGGACAGGGAGGTCAGCCCCAGCATTTT
-,TRBV18,TRBJ2-6,once,CASSPALGANVLTF,TGTGCCAGCTCACCAGCACTCGGGGCCAACGTCCTGACTTTC
-,TRBV5-5,TRBJ2-7,-,CASSLQGKEQYF,TGTGCCAGCAGCTTACAGGGAAAGGAGCAGTACTTC
TRBD1,TRBV28,TRBJ2-7,-,CASSSGDRGYEQYF,TGTGCCAGCAGTTCTGGGGACAGGGGCTACGAGCAGTACTTC
-,TRBV2,TRBJ2-4,once,CASREVEGTGIQYF,TGTGCCAGCCGCGAGGTGGAGGGGACTGGCATTCAGTACTTC
TRBD1,TRBV7-9,TRBJ1-2,once,CASSRPGQGRIYGYTF,TGTGCCAGCAGCCGACCGGGACAGGGCAGGATTTATGGCTACACCTTC
TRBD2,TRBV13,TRBJ2-5,-,CASSVAGGAETQYF,TGTGCCAGCAGCGTAGCGGGAGGAGCGGAGACCCAGTACTTC
TRBD1,TRBV28,TRBJ1-4,-,CASSLGRGREKLFF,TGTGCCAGCAGTTTGGGCAGGGGGCGTGAAAAACTGTTTTTT
TRBD2,TRBV19,TRBJ2-2,-,CASLSGIDTGELFF,TGTGCCAGTCTTAGCGGGATCGACACCGGGGAGCTGTTTTTT
-,TRBV10-3,TRBJ1-2,-,CAISASTSDGYTF,TGTGCCATCAGTGCTTCGACTAGTGACGGCTACACCTTC
TRBD1,TRBV15,TRBJ2-5,-,CATRREGRGPSATQYF,TGTGCCACCAGAAGAGAGGGCAGGGGGCCTTCTGCGACCCAGTACTTC
-,TRBV29-1,TRBJ2-5,-,CSVGSGATGTQYF,TGCAGCGTTGGGTCGGGTGCCACGGGGACCCAGTACTTC